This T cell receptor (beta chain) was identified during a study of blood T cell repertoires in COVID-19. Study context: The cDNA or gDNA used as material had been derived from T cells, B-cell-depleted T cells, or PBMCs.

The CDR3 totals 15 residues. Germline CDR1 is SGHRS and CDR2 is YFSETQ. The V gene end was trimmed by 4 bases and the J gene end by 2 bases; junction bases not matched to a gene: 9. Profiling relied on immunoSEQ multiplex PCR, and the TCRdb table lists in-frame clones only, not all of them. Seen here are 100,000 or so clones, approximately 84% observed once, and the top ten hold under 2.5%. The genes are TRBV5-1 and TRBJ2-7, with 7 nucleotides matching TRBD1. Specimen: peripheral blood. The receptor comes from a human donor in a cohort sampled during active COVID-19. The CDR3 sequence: CASSPSGQTTYEQYF. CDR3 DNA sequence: TGCGCCAGCAGCCCATCGGGACAGACTACCTACGAGCAGTACTTC. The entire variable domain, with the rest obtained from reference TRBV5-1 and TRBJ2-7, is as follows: KAGVTQTPRYLIKTRGQQVTLSCSPISGHRSVSWYQQTPGQGLQFLFEYFSETQRNKGNFPGRFSGRQFSNSRSEMNVSTLELGDSALYLCASSPSGQTTYEQYFGPGTRLTVT.